Shown below are 17 T cell receptor beta chains from a single sample sequenced in a study of shared clonotypes between healthy human individuals. The method was immunoSEQ multiplex PCR; TCRdb's version includes in-frame clones alone and lacks a portion of them. The data hold about 2.3 million clones, with 85% to 95% observed a single time. Material for sequencing was naive CD4+ T cells from PBMCs. Noted subset: CD45RA+ positively selected. These receptors were taken from a man younger than 30 in good health. Some clones in this sample may be carry-over from other donors' samples.

This chain connects TRBV5-1 to TRBJ2-7, with no clear D. Trimming left V 0 bases short and J 0 bases short, with 13 bases between. The CDR3 totals 16 residues. CDR1 SGHRS and CDR2 YFSETQ come from the germline V gene. CDR3 protein: CASSLALSTVSYEQYF. The CDR3, as DNA: TGCGCCAGCAGCTTGGCCCTCAGCACTGTCTCCTACGAGCAGTACTTC.

The chain carries TRBV18 and TRBJ1-2; 8 bases line up with TRBD1. Germline V gives CDR1 KGHSH, CDR2 LQKENI. The CDR3 loop spans 15 amino acids. V gave up 3 bases and J gave up 0 bases; unmatched junction bases: 3. The CDR3 bases are TGTGCCAGCTCACCGGGACAGGAGGCTAACTATGGCTACACCTTC. This translates into CASSPGQEANYGYTF.

V gene TRBV7-2 combines with J gene TRBJ2-3; the D gene is possibly TRBD1 (6 bases). The V end lost 2 bases, the J end lost 3 bases, and 9 bases lay between the germline ends. This CDR3 contains 14 residues. The germline V gene encodes CDR1 SGHTA and CDR2 FQGNSA. Here the CDR3 reads CASSLRQVTDTQYF. The DNA of the CDR3 is TGTGCCAGCAGCTTACGACAGGTGACAGATACGCAGTATTTT.

V and J are TRBV19 and TRBJ2-7, with a tentative D call TRBD2 (6 bases). The CDR3 length is 15 residues. With 3 bases removed from V and 4 bases from J, the gap between germline ends came to 16 bases. CDR1 is LNHDA, CDR2 SQIVND, per germline (reference sequence). CDR3 nucleotide sequence: TGTGCCAGTAGTATCGAGGAGGGGTCGGTATACGAGCAGTACTTC. Encoded protein: CASSIEEGSVYEQYF.

The chain uses TRBV28 and TRBJ2-3; 13 positions match TRBD2. The CDR3 has 18 amino acids. V trimming: 2 bases; J trimming: 0 bases; junction bases outside the gene matches: 5. From germline, CDR1 is MDHEN and CDR2 SYDVKM. CDR3 DNA: TGTGCCAGCAGTTTAGGGGGGACTAGCGGGGCAAGCACAGATACGCAGTATTTT. It encodes CASSLGGTSGASTDTQYF.

This chain links TRBV2 with TRBJ2-2; perhaps TRBD1 as D (5 bases). The V end was cut by 7 bases, the J end by 3 bases, with 12 bases between. CDR3 length equals 14 residues. Germline V CDR1 and CDR2: SNHLY, FYNNEI. Here the CDR3 reads CASKSGAHTGELFF. CDR3 nucleotides: TGTGCCAGCAAGTCTGGGGCCCACACCGGGGAGCTGTTTTTT.

The chain carries TRBV9 and TRBJ2-1; 9 nucleotides agree with TRBD2. The junction had 13 bases not matched to a gene; V was cut back by 0 bases and J by 6 bases. Germline CDR1 reads SGDLS; CDR2 reads YYNGEE. The CDR3 sequence is 18 residues long. This CDR3 is CASSVAQAGGPAGNEQFF. The CDR3 DNA follows: TGTGCCAGCAGCGTAGCTCAGGCGGGAGGGCCGGCGGGCAATGAGCAGTTCTTC.

This clone was recorded only once. The chain joins TRBV5-1 to TRBJ1-5; D is possibly TRBD1 (5 bases). Germline lookup yields CDR1 SGHRS and CDR2 YFSETQ. This CDR3 region has 15 residues. The V end lost 4 bases, the J end lost 5 bases, and 16 bases lay between the germline ends. The DNA for the CDR3 is TGCGCCAGCAGCGGGGGGGTCGGATCTGATCAGCCCCAGCATTTT. It encodes CASSGGVGSDQPQHF.

The V call is TRBV28, the J call TRBJ1-5; TRBD1 might be the D (6 bases). Per the germline V gene, CDR1 is MDHEN and CDR2 is SYDVKM. The CDR3 length is 15 residues. V was trimmed by 10 bases and J by 2 bases, leaving 18 bases between them. Here the CDR3 reads CAIQYGGAGNQPQHF. CDR3 in DNA: TGTGCCATCCAGTACGGGGGCGCTGGCAATCAGCCCCAGCATTTT.

This sequence joins TRBV7-3 and TRBJ2-5; 9 positions match TRBD2. After removal of 2 bases from V and 4 bases from J, the junction contained 5 bases not matched to a gene. The CDR3 runs 15 residues. Germline CDR1 and CDR2: SGHTA and FQGTGA. This chain's CDR3 is CASSLDPSGVETQYF. CDR3 DNA: TGTGCCAGCAGCTTAGACCCTAGCGGGGTAGAGACCCAGTACTTC.

The chain uses TRBV11-2 and TRBJ2-4; D gene uncertain. Trimming took 3 bases from V and 8 from J, leaving 14 bases between them. Germline V gives CDR1 SGHAT, CDR2 FQNNGV. The CDR3 covers 14 residues. For the CDR3, the DNA is TGTGCCAGCAGCTTCCCTAGTTTCCGCGACATTCAGTACTTC. Translated: CASSFPSFRDIQYF.

The chain couples TRBV5-4 to TRBJ2-6, with D perhaps assigned TRBD1 or TRBD2 (5 bases each). V gave up 4 bases and J gave up 3 bases, with 23 bases separating them. The CDR3 is made up of 19 amino acids. Looked up from germline, CDR1 is SGHNT and CDR2 is YYREEE (reference sequence). The CDR3 nucleotides are TGTGCCAGCAGCCCCGGCGGGTCTTATCCAGGGCTTGGGGCCAACGTCCTGACTTTC. Translation gives CASSPGGSYPGLGANVLTF.

Of note for this clone: This specimen includes other DNA sequences encoding the same CDR3. This chain connects TRBV12-5 to TRBJ2-3; D unresolved. The CDR3 is 12 residues long. V dropped 3 bases and J dropped 1 base, with 2 bases sitting between them. Germline values: CDR1 LGHNT, CDR2 FRNRAP. The CDR3 DNA sequence: TGTGCTAGTGGTTTTGGCACAGATACGCAGTATTTT. This translates into CASGFGTDTQYF.

This chain joins TRBV6-6 and TRBJ1-4, with a weak D call TRBD1 (5 bases). The CDR3 contains 16 residues. Germline CDR1 is MNHNY and CDR2 is SVGAGI (reference sequence). The V end lost 2 bases, the J end lost 7 bases, and 17 bases lay between the germline ends. CDR3 in amino acids: CASSYEIIGTGEKLFF. The DNA for the CDR3 is TGTGCCAGCAGTTACGAAATTATCGGGACGGGTGAAAAACTGTTTTTT.

V usage is TRBV7-2 and J usage is TRBJ2-3, with TRBD2 matching 7 bases. The CDR3 loop spans 16 amino acids. V lost 4 bases, J lost 6 bases, and 13 bases stayed unmatched. Per germline, CDR1 SGHTA and CDR2 FQGNSA. CDR3 sequence: CASSSRRAGVGDTQYF. Written as DNA, the CDR3 is TGTGCCAGCAGCTCTAGGCGCGCGGGAGTCGGGGATACGCAGTATTTT.

This rearrangement joins TRBV9 to TRBJ1-2, with D unresolved. V was trimmed by 3 bases and J by 4 bases, leaving 13 bases between them. The CDR3 totals 14 residues. The germline gives CDR1 SGDLS, CDR2 YYNGEE. The DNA for the CDR3 is TGTGCCAGCAGCGCCCAGGACGGACCCTATGGCTACACCTTC. It encodes CASSAQDGPYGYTF.

This chain links TRBV7-9 with TRBJ2-5; D unresolved. The J call may be in error: the DNA end matches TRBJ2-7 better. Per germline, CDR1 SEHNR and CDR2 FQNEAQ (reference sequence). CDR3 length equals 12 residues. The CDR3 reads CASSQGVYEQYF. For the CDR3, the DNA is TGTGCCAGCAGCCAAGGAGTGTACGAGCAGTACTTC.